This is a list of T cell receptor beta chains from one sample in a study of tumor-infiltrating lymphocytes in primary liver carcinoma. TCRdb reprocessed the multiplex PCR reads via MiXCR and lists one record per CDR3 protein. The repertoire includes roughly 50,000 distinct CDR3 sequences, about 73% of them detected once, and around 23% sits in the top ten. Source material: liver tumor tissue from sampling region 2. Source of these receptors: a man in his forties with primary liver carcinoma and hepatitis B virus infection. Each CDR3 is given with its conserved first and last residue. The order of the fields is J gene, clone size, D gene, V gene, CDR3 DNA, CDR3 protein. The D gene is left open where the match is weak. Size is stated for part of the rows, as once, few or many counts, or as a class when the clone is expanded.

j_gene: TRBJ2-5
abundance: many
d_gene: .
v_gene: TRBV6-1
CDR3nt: TGTGCCAGCAGTAGAACAGTATACGAGACCCAGTACTTC
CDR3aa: CASSRTVYETQYF

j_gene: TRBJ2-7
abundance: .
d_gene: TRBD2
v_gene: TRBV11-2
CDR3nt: TGTGCCAGCAGCTCATCCGTTGAACTAGCGGGAGGGGTGTACGAGCAGTACTTC
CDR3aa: CASSSSVELAGGVYEQYF

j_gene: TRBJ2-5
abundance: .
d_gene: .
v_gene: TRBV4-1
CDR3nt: TGCGCCAGCAGTCGGGAAGAGGACTGCCAAGAGACCCAGTACTTC
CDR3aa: CASSREEDCQETQYF

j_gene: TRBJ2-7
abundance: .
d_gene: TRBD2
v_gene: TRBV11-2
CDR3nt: TGTGCCGGCAGCTTAGTTCGGGGGAGGGATATCGAGCTGTACTTC
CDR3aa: CAGSLVRGRDIELYF

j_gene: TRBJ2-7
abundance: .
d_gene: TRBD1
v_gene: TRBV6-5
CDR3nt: TGTGCCAGGCGCAGGAACCGCGACAGGGGGCACGAGCAGTACTTC
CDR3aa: CARRRNRDRGHEQYF

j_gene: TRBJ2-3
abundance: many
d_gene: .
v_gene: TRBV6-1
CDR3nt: TGTGCCAGCAAGTACGGGAGAGCAGATACGCAGTATTTT
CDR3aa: CASKYGRADTQYF

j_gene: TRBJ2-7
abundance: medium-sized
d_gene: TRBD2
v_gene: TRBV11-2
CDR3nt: TGTGCCAGCAGCTTAGTGGCGGGAGGGCCGTACGAGCAGTACTTC
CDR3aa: CASSLVAGGPYEQYF

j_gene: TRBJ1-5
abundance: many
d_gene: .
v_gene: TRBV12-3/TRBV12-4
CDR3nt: TGTGCCAGCAGTTTAATGGGATCTGGCAATCAGCCCCAGCATTTT
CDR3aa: CASSLMGSGNQPQHF

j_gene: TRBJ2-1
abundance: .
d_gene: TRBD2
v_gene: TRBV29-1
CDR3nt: TGCAGCGTTGAACCCTTGATTAGCGGGACCTACAATGAGCAATTCTTC
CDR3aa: CSVEPLISGTYNEQFF

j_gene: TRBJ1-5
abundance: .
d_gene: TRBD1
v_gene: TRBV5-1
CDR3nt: TGCACCAGCAGCTATGGGACAGGGAGAGGTAGGACAGATACGCAGCATTTT
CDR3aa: CTSSYGTGRGRTDTQHF

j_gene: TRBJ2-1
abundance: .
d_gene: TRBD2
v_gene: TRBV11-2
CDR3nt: TGTGCCAGCAGCCAGACTAGCGCGTATAATGAGCAGTCCTTC
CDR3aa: CASSQTSAYNEQSF

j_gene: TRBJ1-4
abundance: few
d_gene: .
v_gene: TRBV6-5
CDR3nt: TGTGCCTGCAGTTACTATTGGGGTTCGGCGCTTAATGAAAAACTGTTTTTT
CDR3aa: CACSYYWGSALNEKLFF

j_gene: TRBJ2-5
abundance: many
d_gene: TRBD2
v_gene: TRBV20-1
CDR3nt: TGCAGTGCCAGAGGGACTAGCGGGAGCCGGGGGGAAGAGACCCAGTACTTC
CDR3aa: CSARGTSGSRGEETQYF

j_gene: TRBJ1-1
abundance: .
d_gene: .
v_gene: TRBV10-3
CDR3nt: TGTGCCATGGGTCCAAGGGGCGATCGGAACACTGAAGCTTTCTTT
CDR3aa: CAMGPRGDRNTEAFF

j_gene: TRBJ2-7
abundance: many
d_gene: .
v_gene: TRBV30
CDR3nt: TGTGCCTGGATCCGGACACCCCACTACGAGCAGTACTTC
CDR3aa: CAWIRTPHYEQYF

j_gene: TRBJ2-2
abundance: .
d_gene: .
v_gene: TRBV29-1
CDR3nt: TGCATCGTTGATCGGGGGGCGTGTACCGGGGAGCTGTTTTTT
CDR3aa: CIVDRGACTGELFF

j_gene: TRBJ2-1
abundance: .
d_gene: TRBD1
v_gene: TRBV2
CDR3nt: TGTGCCAGCAGTGCCGACAGGGGTGCCTACAATGAGCAGTTCTTC
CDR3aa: CASSADRGAYNEQFF

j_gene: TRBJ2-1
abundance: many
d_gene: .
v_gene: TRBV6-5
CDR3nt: TGTGCCAGCGGTTCTCGGGATAATGAGCAGTTCTTC
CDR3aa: CASGSRDNEQFF

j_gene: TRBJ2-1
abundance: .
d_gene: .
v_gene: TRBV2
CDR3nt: TGTGCCAGCGGTGAAGGGGATTTGAATGAGCAGTTCTTC
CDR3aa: CASGEGDLNEQFF

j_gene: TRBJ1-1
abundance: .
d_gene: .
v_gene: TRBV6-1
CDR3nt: TGTGCCAGCACTGTACAGGGAGGAACTGAAGCTTTCTTT
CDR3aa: CASTVQGGTEAFF

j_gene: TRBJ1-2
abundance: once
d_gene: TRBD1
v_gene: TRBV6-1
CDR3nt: TGTGCCGGCAGCGAAAATCTACAGGGGGGTTGGGGCTACACCTTC
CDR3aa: CAGSENLQGGWGYTF

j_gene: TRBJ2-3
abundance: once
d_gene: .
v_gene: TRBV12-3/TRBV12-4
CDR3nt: TGTGCCAGCAGCGAGGCCACAGATGCGCAGTATTTT
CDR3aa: CASSEATDAQYF

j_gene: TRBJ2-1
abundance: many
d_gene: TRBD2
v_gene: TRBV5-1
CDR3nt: TGCGCCAGCAGGATGGGGTATTCTAGCGGAGGTCAGGATGAGCAGTTCTTC
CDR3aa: CASRMGYSSGGQDEQFF

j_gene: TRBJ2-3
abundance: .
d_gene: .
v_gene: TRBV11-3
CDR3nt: TGTGCCAGCAGCTTAGAGGGACGCCCCGGAGATGCGCGCTATTTT
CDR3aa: CASSLEGRPGDARYF

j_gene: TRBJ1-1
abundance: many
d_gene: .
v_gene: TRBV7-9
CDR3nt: TGTGCCAGCAGCTCCATACAGATAAACACTGAAGCTTTCTTT
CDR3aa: CASSSIQINTEAFF

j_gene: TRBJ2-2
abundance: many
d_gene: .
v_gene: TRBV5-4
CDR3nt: TGTGCCAGCAGCTTTCAGGGGTCGGGCGGGGAGCTGTTTTTT
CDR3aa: CASSFQGSGGELFF

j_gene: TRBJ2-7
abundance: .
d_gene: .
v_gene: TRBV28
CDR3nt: TGTGCCAGCAGTTCCACGGGGGCCCCTTCGTCCTACGAGAAGTACTTC
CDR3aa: CASSSTGAPSSYEKYF

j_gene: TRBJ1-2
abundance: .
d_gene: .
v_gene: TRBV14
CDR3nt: TGTGCCAGTAGCCAAGTCGGGGGTGACTATGGCTACATCTTC
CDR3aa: CASSQVGGDYGYIF